One T cell receptor (beta chain) is described in this entry. The sample is drawn from a study of T cell changes during pregnancy in multiple sclerosis. This CDR3 is built from 15 residues. V lost 6 bases and J lost 2; bases outside the gene matches: 5. Germline lookup yields CDR1 MNHEY and CDR2 SMNVEV (reference sequence). The method was immunoSEQ multiplex PCR; TCRdb's version includes in-frame clones alone and lacks a portion of them. The table has approximately 89,000 clones, around 94% seen once; the top ten hold approximately 0.84%. The clonotype comes from a female donor with multiple sclerosis, enrolled in a pregnancy study. This chain joins TRBV27 and TRBJ2-1; 9 bases fit TRBD1. The sample was peripheral blood, taken in the third trimester of pregnancy. CDR3 residues: CASRRGQGPYNEQFF. As DNA, the CDR3 is TGTGCCAGCAGGAGGGGACAGGGTCCCTACAATGAGCAGTTCTTC.